A single sample is the source of the 18 T cell receptor beta chains below, sequenced in a study of identical twins. TCRdb itself ran the 5' RACE reads through MiXCR, one entry per CDR3 protein. The sample holds about 530,000 distinct CDR3 sequences; nearly 15% are singletons and the top ten take around 0.48%. These same data were also listed under a study on yellow fever vaccine responses in identical twins.

Sequencing was carried out using CD4+ T cells sorted from blood. These receptors were obtained from a woman aged 18-35 years in good health.

Worth noting for this clonotype: The junction shows a germline mismatch at one end, possibly a read error. This chain uses TRBV20-1 with TRBJ2-5; the match to TRBD2 covers 15 bases. Germline V gene lookup returns CDR1 DFQATT and CDR2 SNEGSKA (reference sequence). This CDR3 has 15 amino acids. This CDR3 is CCAREGTSGRETQYF. CDR3 nucleotides: TGCTGTGCTAGAGAAGGGACTAGCGGGAGGGAGACCCAGTACTTC.

A few counts support this clonotype. The V gene is TRBV28, the J gene TRBJ2-5; 9 nucleotides line up with TRBD1. The CDR3 is 17 residues long. Germline CDR1 MDHEN, CDR2 SYDVKM. J was trimmed by 4 bases and V by 3 bases; bases with no gene match: 12. The CDR3 sequence is CASSLSGTGLLGETQYF. The CDR3 DNA is TGTGCCAGCAGTTTGTCGGGGACAGGGTTGTTAGGAGAGACCCAGTACTTC.

This clonotype was seen only a few times. The V and J genes are TRBV5-1 and TRBJ2-7; TRBD1 matches 7 bases. The CDR3 totals 16 residues. V was clipped by 0 bases and J by 4 bases; unmatched bases: 10. Germline V gene lookup returns CDR1 SGHRS and CDR2 YFSETQ. CDR3 sequence: CASSLGPGQESYEQYV. DNA of the CDR3: TGCGCCAGCAGCTTGGGCCCCGGACAGGAATCGTACGAGCAGTACGTC.

The V gene is TRBV5-1, the J gene TRBJ2-1, with 7 bases matching TRBD2. CDR3 length: 16 amino acids. J lost 0 bases, V lost 1 base, and 4 bases had no gene match. The germline gives CDR1 SGHRS, CDR2 YFSETQ. The DNA for the CDR3 is TGCGCCAGCAGCTTGTGGGGGGGAAGCTCCTACAATGAGCAGTTCTTC. Protein sequence: CASSLWGGSSYNEQFF.

The genes are TRBV27 and TRBJ2-3, with 10 positions matching TRBD2. The germline gives CDR1 MNHEY, CDR2 SMNVEV (reference sequence). The CDR3 extends over 15 amino acids. J was trimmed by 6 bases and V by 5 bases; bases with no gene match: 8. DNA for the CDR3: TGTGCCAGCAGTGTACTAGCGGGGACGCGGGATACGCAGTATTTT. Its translation is CASSVLAGTRDTQYF.

This clonotype was seen a few times. The chain recombines TRBV4-1 with TRBJ1-1; the D is unclear. This CDR3 is 14 amino acids long. V was clipped by 0 bases and J by 3 bases, with 8 bases between them. CDR1 is MGHRA and CDR2 is YSYEKL in the germline V gene. The CDR3 is CASSQDAGYTEAFF. In DNA, the CDR3 is TGCGCCAGCAGCCAAGATGCCGGATACACTGAAGCTTTCTTT.

There are a few counts of this clonotype. V and J are TRBV12-3 or TRBV12-4 and TRBJ2-7, with 8 nucleotides matching TRBD1. The CDR3 is made up of 15 amino acids. J was trimmed by 2 bases and V by 1 base; bases with no gene match: 4. The CDR3 loop is CASSLVGTGTYEQYF. Here the CDR3 DNA reads TGTGCCAGCAGTTTAGTAGGGACAGGTACCTACGAGCAGTACTTC.

The sample holds a few counts of this clonotype. This chain's CDR3 is CASSYGGASTDTQYF. CDR3 in DNA: TGTGCCAGCAGTTATGGCGGGGCTAGCACAGATACGCAGTATTTT. The chain uses TRBV6-5 and TRBJ2-3; possible D gene TRBD2, 6 bases. Germline CDR1 reads MNHEY; CDR2 reads SVGAGI. This CDR3 spans 15 amino acids. Trimming cost V 3 bases and J 0 bases, with 10 bases left between them.

V is TRBV9 and J is TRBJ1-6; D not resolved. The CDR3 is made up of 15 amino acids. Germline values: CDR1 SGDLS, CDR2 YYNGEE. Trimming stripped 3 bases from V and 7 bases from J, with 14 bases between. The CDR3 DNA sequence: TGTGCCAGCAGCGCGGGGATCGAAAGAAATTCACCCCTCCACTTT. Translating gives CASSAGIERNSPLHF.

This clonotype was seen a handful of times. This chain uses TRBV2 with TRBJ2-7; 11 bases map to TRBD2. Germline V CDR1 and CDR2: SNHLY, FYNNEI. V lost 10 bases and J lost 7; bases outside the gene matches: 6. The CDR3 sequence is 12 residues long. The CDR3 sequence is CATTSGSREQYF. CDR3 bases: TGTGCCACAACTAGCGGGAGTCGGGAGCAGTACTTC.

This clonotype turned up a few times. The chain joins TRBV24-1 to TRBJ1-2; D is perhaps TRBD1 (6 bases). The germline V gene has CDR1 KGHDR and CDR2 SFDVKD. Trimming removed 6 bases from V and 3 bases from J, with 16 bases in between. The CDR3 sequence is 15 residues long. Here the CDR3 reads CATSKSGVGDYGYTF. CDR3 coding DNA: TGTGCCACCAGTAAGTCAGGGGTTGGAGACTATGGCTACACCTTC.

This clonotype was counted between two and nine times. The gene calls are TRBV5-1 and TRBJ1-1; D not certain. The CDR3 contains 13 residues. CDR1 and CDR2 from the germline V gene are SGHRS and YFSETQ. V lost 5 bases and J lost 4, with 12 bases in between. The CDR3 sequence: CASRRREGTEAFF. CDR3 bases: TGCGCCAGCAGGAGGAGGGAAGGCACTGAAGCTTTCTTT. Full variable domain (remainder filled in from reference TRBV5-1 and TRBJ1-1): KAGVTQTPRYLIKTRGQQVTLSCSPISGHRSVSWYQQTPGQGLQFLFEYFSETQRNKGNFPGRFSGRQFSNSRSEMNVSTLELGDSALYLCASRRREGTEAFFGQGTRLTVV.

J is TRBJ2-7 and V is TRBV20-1; D not resolved. This CDR3 has 13 amino acids. Germline V gene sequence: CDR1 DFQATT, CDR2 SNEGSKA (reference sequence). V was clipped by 5 bases and J by 1 base, with 12 bases between them. This CDR3 reads CSAELTGSYEQYF. The CDR3 DNA reads TGCAGTGCTGAACTGACTGGATCCTACGAGCAGTACTTC.

The rearrangement uses TRBV5-1 and TRBJ2-7; D is perhaps TRBD2 (6 bases). This CDR3 is built from 14 residues. CDR1 and CDR2 from the germline V gene are SGHRS and YFSETQ. The V and J ends lost 4 bases and 5 bases respectively, with 16 bases between them. CDR3 nucleotides: TGCGCCAGCAGCCGGGACTTTGGTTTGGACGAGCAGTACGTC. Its protein product is CASSRDFGLDEQYV.

This clonotype showed up just a few times. The chain couples TRBV5-1 to TRBJ2-1; 7 nucleotides align to TRBD2. Germline trimming cut 2 bases from V and 0 bases from J; bases unmatched to any gene: 14. The germline V gene encodes CDR1 SGHRS and CDR2 YFSETQ. The CDR3 is made up of 19 amino acids. CDR3 sequence reads: CASSLAASSGNSSYNEQFF. The CDR3 DNA sequence: TGCGCCAGCAGCTTAGCCGCCTCTAGCGGAAACAGCTCCTACAATGAGCAGTTCTTC.

This clonotype occurred a few times. The J gene is TRBJ2-1, the V gene TRBV2; D is possibly TRBD2 (6 bases). Trimming shortened V by 11 bases and J by 0 bases, and 11 bases separated the two germline ends. The CDR3 length is 13 residues. Germline V gene sequence: CDR1 SNHLY, CDR2 FYNNEI. This CDR3 reads CAGGTHSYNEQFF. CDR3 DNA sequence: TGTGCCGGAGGGACTCACTCCTACAATGAGCAGTTCTTC.

The V gene is TRBV12-3 or TRBV12-4, the J gene TRBJ2-3; 8 bases align to TRBD1. The CDR3 extends over 15 amino acids. With 5 bases clipped from V and 8 bases from J, the junction kept 12 bases outside the gene matches. The CDR3 reads CASSLTGALLVTQYF. In DNA, the CDR3 is TGTGCCAGCAGTCTGACAGGGGCTTTACTCGTTACGCAGTATTTT.

This clonotype was counted between two and nine times. The V call is TRBV5-1, the J call TRBJ2-3; TRBD2 agrees at 9 bases. Unmatched junction bases numbered 18, after V lost 4 bases and J lost 9 bases. The CDR3 covers 17 residues. Germline V gene data show CDR1 as SGHRS and CDR2 as YFSETQ. CDR3 in DNA: TGCGCCAGCAGCCTCCCGGGACTAGCTCCGGGAATGGTGACGCAGTATTTT. It codes for CASSLPGLAPGMVTQYF.